A single T cell receptor (beta chain) is shown here with its context. The sequenced fragment ends 3 residues before the CDR3 boundary, so the rest is inferred from the germline J gene. The sample is drawn from a study of T cells in women clearing cervical HPV infection. Assay: immunoSEQ multiplex PCR; the TCRdb copy retains only in-frame clones and omits some. In all, the sample yields about 44,000 clones. Germline V CDR1 and CDR2: ENHRY, SYGVKD. Trimming left V 2 bases short and J 4 bases short, with 8 bases between. The CDR3 runs to 13 residues. V and J are TRBV10-3 and TRBJ1-2; no reliable D call. Sample: blood buffy coat. The clonotype comes from a woman between 18 and 69 years old with a cervical HPV16 infection that either progressed to CIN3+ or cleared (not recorded which). Partial CDR3 DNA: TGTGCCATCAGTGAGGTTGAGGGCTATGGC. Its protein product is CAISEVEGYG. The whole CDR3 protein reads CAISEVEGYGYTF.